These 10 T cell receptor beta chains originate from one sample sequenced in a study of blood T cell repertoires in COVID-19. Repertoires were generated with immunoSEQ multiplex PCR, while TCRdb's copy carries only in-frame clones and drops some. The repertoire includes around 54,000 clones, around nine tenths of them detected once, and around 8.2% sits in the top ten. Input material: peripheral blood. These receptors were taken from a woman between 35 and 50 years old with active COVID-19.

The chain uses TRBV9 and TRBJ2-3, with 14 bases lining up with TRBD2. CDR1 and CDR2 (germline): SGDLS, YYNGEE. The length of the CDR3 is 17 residues. The V and J ends lost 2 bases and 6 bases, in that order; junction bases with no gene match: 8. CDR3 sequence reads: CASSVHPGLAGDDTQYF. DNA for the CDR3: TGTGCCAGCAGCGTCCATCCGGGACTAGCGGGGGATGATACGCAGTATTTT.

The chain couples TRBV5-1 to TRBJ1-3; no clear D. V lost 0 bases, J lost 2 bases, and 12 bases lay in between. This CDR3 has 16 amino acids. Germline V lookup: CDR1 SGHRS, CDR2 YFSETQ. CDR3 sequence reads: CASSLVGLGAGNTIYF. The CDR3 DNA reads as TGCGCCAGCAGCTTGGTTGGACTGGGCGCTGGAAACACCATATATTTT.

The gene calls are TRBV5-5 and TRBJ2-7; D unresolved. CDR3 size: 12 residues. Per the germline V gene, CDR1 is SGHKS and CDR2 is YYEKEE (reference sequence). Trimming cost V 5 bases and J 7 bases, with 13 bases left between them. This chain's CDR3 is CASRLAPREQYF. As DNA, the CDR3 is TGTGCCAGCAGACTGGCCCCCAGGGAGCAGTACTTC.

The chain couples TRBV19 to TRBJ2-3; no clear D. CDR1 LNHDA and CDR2 SQIVND come from the germline V gene (reference sequence). The length of the CDR3 is 13 residues. V was cut by 4 bases and J by 2 bases, with 7 bases left in between. The CDR3 protein is CASSKLITDTQYF. The CDR3 nucleotides read TGTGCCAGTAGTAAACTGATCACAGATACGCAGTATTTT.

The rearrangement uses TRBV7-9 and TRBJ1-5; a possible D gene is TRBD1 (5 bases). Germline CDR1 SEHNR, CDR2 FQNEAQ (reference sequence). The CDR3 runs to 14 residues. Trimming took off 1 base at V and 1 base at J, with 5 bases between the two ends. The CDR3 DNA reads as TGTGCCAGCAGCTTAGGACAGAGCAATCAGCCCCAGCATTTT. It codes for CASSLGQSNQPQHF.

The chain uses TRBV5-1 and TRBJ2-1; possibly TRBD1 for D (6 bases). The ends were cut back, 5 bases at V and 7 bases at J, with 13 bases in the middle. The CDR3 extends over 13 amino acids. From germline, CDR1 is SGHRS and CDR2 YFSETQ. The CDR3 here is CASSYPQGNEQFF. CDR3 DNA: TGCGCCAGCAGTTACCCACAGGGAAATGAGCAGTTCTTC.

In nucleotides, the CDR3 is TGCAGTGCCACAGGGATATGGGGCTACACCTTC. It yields the protein CSATGIWGYTF. The V call is TRBV20-1, the J call TRBJ1-2, with D perhaps TRBD1 (6 bases). V lost 6 bases and J 8 bases, leaving 13 bases between the germline ends. The CDR3 consists of 11 residues. The germline CDR1 and CDR2 sequences are DFQATT and SNEGSKA (reference sequence).

The table lists this clone with a count of one. V is TRBV5-4 and J is TRBJ2-1; perhaps TRBD2 as D (6 bases). Germline V gene sequence: CDR1 SGHNT, CDR2 YYREEE (reference sequence). The germline V and J ends were trimmed by 5 bases and 0 bases, with 15 bases remaining between them. The CDR3 runs to 16 residues. The CDR3 is CASSSLGTYSYNEQFF. The CDR3 DNA follows: TGTGCCAGCAGTTCCCTCGGGACTTACTCCTACAATGAGCAGTTCTTC.

This clone was picked up one time. The gene calls are TRBV3-1 (or the pseudogene TRBV3-2) and TRBJ2-5, with D perhaps TRBD2 (7 bases). This CDR3 is built from 15 residues. Trimming took off 5 bases at V and 4 bases at J, with 17 bases between the two ends. Germline V gene sequence: CDR1 LGHDT, CDR2 YNNKEL (reference sequence). The CDR3 spells CASSGLGGGRETQYF. The CDR3 nucleotides are TGTGCCAGCAGCGGACTTGGGGGGGGCCGAGAGACCCAGTACTTC.

The rearrangement links TRBV7-3 to TRBJ2-7; D might be TRBD1 (7 bases). Germline V gives CDR1 SGHTA, CDR2 FQGTGA. The CDR3 is made up of 13 amino acids. Trimming took 6 bases from V and 3 from J, leaving 12 bases between them. The chain's CDR3 is CASREGAHYEQYF. CDR3 sequence (DNA): TGTGCCAGCAGGGAGGGGGCTCACTACGAGCAGTACTTC.